A selection of T cell receptor beta chains follows, all from one sample in a study of shared clonotypes between healthy human individuals. Measured with immunoSEQ multiplex PCR; TCRdb has only the in-frame clones, and not every one. This repertoire shows about 710,000 clones, 72% found once; its top ten account for more than 1.5%. Specimen: memory CD4+ T cells sorted from blood. Receptor source: a woman in her thirties in good health. Both conserved end residues are part of each CDR3. D genes are given only for firm matches. Clone size is stated in some rows and not others, as once, few, many or a class when expanded.

abundance	v_gene	j_gene	d_gene	CDR3nt	CDR3aa
NA	TRBV4-2	TRBJ1-1	NA	TGTGCCAGCAGCCAAGAACTAACAGGGAACCATGAAGCTTTCTTT	CASSQELTGNHEAFF
few	TRBV2	TRBJ2-1	NA	TGTGCCAGCCCCACCAAAGCCGGGGACAAAAGCTCCTACAATGAGCAGTTCTTC	CASPTKAGDKSSYNEQFF
NA	TRBV18	TRBJ1-5	NA	TGTGCCAGCTCCCTCAACAGGGACAGCAATCAGCCCCAGCATTTT	CASSLNRDSNQPQHF
NA	TRBV6-4	TRBJ2-2	TRBD2	TGTGCCAGCAGTGACTCGCGGACTAGCGGCCCCACCGGGGAGCTGTTTTTT	CASSDSRTSGPTGELFF
NA	TRBV18	TRBJ2-5	NA	TGTGCCAGCTCAAAAGGACAAAACCAAGAGACCCAGTACTTC	CASSKGQNQETQYF
NA	TRBV28	TRBJ2-7	NA	TGTGCCAGCAGTGCCCCTCCTCGGCATTCCCAGTACTTC	CASSAPPRHSQYF
NA	TRBV7-3	TRBJ1-1	NA	TGTGCCAGCAGCCTTTCCGGGAACACTGAAGCTTTCTTT	CASSLSGNTEAFF
NA	TRBV5-1	TRBJ1-1	NA	TGCGCCAGCAGCCCCGGGACTAGCGGTGCGGAAGCTTTCTTT	CASSPGTSGAEAFF
once	TRBV5-4	TRBJ2-1	TRBD2	TGTGCCAGCAGCTTTACTAGCGGGAGGAACAATGAGCAGTTCTTC	CASSFTSGRNNEQFF
few	TRBV27	TRBJ2-7	TRBD1	TGTGCCAGCAGTCCGTATGCGGGACAGGGAAACTACGAGCAGTACTTC	CASSPYAGQGNYEQYF
NA	TRBV6-6	TRBJ2-1	NA	TGTGCCAGCAGATACAACTCCCGAGAAAAGCAGTTCTTC	CASRYNSREKQFF
few	TRBV5-1	TRBJ2-5	NA	TGCGCCAGCAAGGCGCAAGGACAGGGAGGGGAGACCCAGTACTTC	CASKAQGQGGETQYF
NA	TRBV2	TRBJ2-3	TRBD2	TGTGCCAGCATGGGGACTAGCGGGAGGTCAGATACGCAGTATTTT	CASMGTSGRSDTQYF
NA	TRBV16	TRBJ1-5	TRBD1	TGTGCCAGCAGCCATGGGACAGGACCCAATCAGCCCCAGCATTTT	CASSHGTGPNQPQHF
NA	TRBV19	TRBJ1-5	NA	TGTGCCAGTAGTATTGCCGTACAGGGAAATCAGCCCCAGCATTTT	CASSIAVQGNQPQHF
NA	TRBV7-9	TRBJ2-1	NA	TGTGCCAGCAGTCATAGCCGCTCGGTCAATGAGCAGTTCTTC	CASSHSRSVNEQFF
few	TRBV30	TRBJ2-3	NA	TGTGCCTGGACACAGGGTTTGGGAGATACGCAGTATTTT	CAWTQGLGDTQYF
NA	TRBV28	TRBJ2-6	NA	TGTGCCAGCAGTAGGATGAACGTCCTGACTTTC	CASSRMNVLTF
NA	TRBV19	TRBJ2-7	NA	TGTGCCAGTAGTATCTCTCGCGGGACCTACGAGCAGTACTTC	CASSISRGTYEQYF
NA	TRBV4-1	TRBJ2-5	TRBD2	TGCGCCAGCAGCCAAGAGCCCAGCGGGAGTCTCGAGACCCAGTACTTC	CASSQEPSGSLETQYF
NA	TRBV2	TRBJ2-7	NA	TGTGCCAGCAGTGGGGAGACGAGGGATGGGTACTTC	CASSGETRDGYF
NA	TRBV29-1	TRBJ2-6	NA	TGCAGCGTTGGCTGGGCTGGGGCCAACGTCCTGACTTTC	CSVGWAGANVLTF
NA	TRBV29-1	TRBJ2-1	NA	TGCAGCGTGCGAAGGGAGGCATACAATGAGCAGTTCTTC	CSVRREAYNEQFF
NA	TRBV28	TRBJ1-2	NA	TGTGCCAGCAGAACAGGCACTAGGGGCTACACCTTC	CASRTGTRGYTF
NA	TRBV29-1	TRBJ2-3	TRBD2	TGCAGCGTTGATATTACTAGCGGGGGTGATACGCAGTATTTT	CSVDITSGGDTQYF
NA	TRBV25-1	TRBJ1-1	NA	TGTGCCAGCAGTGAATCCGCAGGGAAGAACACTGAAGCTTTCTTT	CASSESAGKNTEAFF
NA	TRBV28	TRBJ2-1	NA	TGTGCCAGCAGCAAGGATTGGGCCCTACGAAAGCTGTTCTTC	CASSKDWALRKLFF
NA	TRBV4-2	TRBJ1-2	NA	TGTGCCAGCAGCCAAGTGGATAACTATGGCTACACCTTC	CASSQVDNYGYTF
NA	TRBV6-1	TRBJ2-7	TRBD1	TGTGCCAGCAGCCGGGACAGGGAATTAGGCGAGCAGTACTTC	CASSRDRELGEQYF
NA	TRBV19	TRBJ1-2	NA	TGTGCCAGTAGTATCCAACCCAGGGATTCTTATGGCTACACCTTC	CASSIQPRDSYGYTF
few	TRBV27	TRBJ2-1	TRBD2	TGTGCCAGCAGTGGGACTAGCAGCGCCTACAATGAGCAGTTCTTC	CASSGTSSAYNEQFF
NA	TRBV7-9	TRBJ2-2	NA	TGTGCCAGCAGCTTAGGCCAGGGAATCACCGGGGAGCTGTTTTTT	CASSLGQGITGELFF
NA	TRBV7-2	TRBJ2-1	NA	TGTGCCAGCAGCTTAGCGCCGGGGAATGATGAGCAGTTCTTC	CASSLAPGNDEQFF